Only a few counts were recorded for the clone carrying this T cell receptor beta chain. The data derive from a study of blood T cell repertoires in COVID-19. The repertoire was sequenced with immunoSEQ multiplex PCR; TCRdb's copy has only in-frame clones and lacks some. The table records almost 500,000 clones, around 85% of them present only once. This CDR3 is 13 amino acids long. Germline V gives CDR1 SGHNT, CDR2 YYREEE (reference sequence). V lost 2 bases and J lost 6, with 11 bases in between. The receptor's source is a woman aged 55-70 years who had recovered from COVID-19. This sequence joins TRBV5-4 and TRBJ1-2; no definite D call. The specimen sequenced was PBMCs or T cells enriched from blood (not recorded which). The CDR3 DNA is TGTGCCAGCAGCTTTTCCGGGAGGGATGGCTACACCTTC. Protein product: CASSFSGRDGYTF.